A selection of T cell receptor beta chains follows, all from one sample in a study of T-cell reconstitution after alpha-beta-depleted transplantation in children. Each CDR3 protein is one row after TCRdb ran MiXCR on the PCR reads. The data show roughly 76,000 distinct CDR3 sequences, roughly 11% seen once. The sequenced sample was PBMCs, obtained before TCRalphabeta/CD19-depleted stem cell transplant. The origin of the receptors is a boy younger than 18 with acute myeloid leukemia, due to receive a stem cell transplant. Both conserved end residues are part of each CDR3. D genes are given only for firm matches. For some rows the clone size is stated as once, few or many, or as a class when expanded; others skip it.

>TRBD2|TRBV3-1|TRBJ2-1|many
TGTGCCAGCAGCCAAGATGCCGGGACTGAAGGACTAGCCCGCAATGAGCAGTTCTTC
CASSQDAGTEGLARNEQFF
>.|TRBV30|TRBJ2-2|many
TGTGCCTGGACCTTGGTCAAGGGGAAGACCGGGGAGCTGTTTTTT
CAWTLVKGKTGELFF
>TRBD2|TRBV4-3|TRBJ2-7|many
TGCGCCAGCAGCCAAGAGGCTAGCGGTTCCTACGAGCAGTACTTC
CASSQEASGSYEQYF
>.|TRBV5-6|TRBJ1-1|many
TGTGCCAGCAGCCCGCGGGTTCGGTTGAACACTGAAGCTTTCTTT
CASSPRVRLNTEAFF
>TRBD1|TRBV5-1|TRBJ2-5|many
TGCGCCAGCAGCCAACAAGAACAGGGGGCAGAGACCCAGTACTTC
CASSQQEQGAETQYF
>.|TRBV20-1|TRBJ1-5|many
TGCAGTGCTAGAGGGGGAAATCAGCCCCAGCATTTT
CSARGGNQPQHF
>TRBD2|TRBV29-1|TRBJ2-4|many
TGCAGCGGTTCCCTAGCGGGAGATAACATTCAGCACTTC
CSGSLAGDNIQHF
>TRBD2|TRBV5-1|TRBJ2-7|many
TGCGCCAGCAGCTTGGAGGCTAGCGGGAGAAATGAGCAGTACTTC
CASSLEASGRNEQYF
>.|TRBV4-2|TRBJ1-2|many
TGTGCCAGCAGCCAAGAGGGGACGGTGTTCTATGGCTACACCTTC
CASSQEGTVFYGYTF
>.|TRBV7-2|TRBJ2-6|many
TGTGCCAGCAGCTTAGTCGGCGCAGTCGGGGCCAACGTCCTGACTTTC
CASSLVGAVGANVLTF
>.|TRBV6-5|TRBJ2-2|many
TGTGCCAGCAGTCGCGGACAGATCACCGGGGAGCTGTTTTTT
CASSRGQITGELFF
>.|TRBV20-1|TRBJ1-5|.
TGCAGTGGCCAGAGGGGGGGGCTGTTAAGCAATCAGCCCCAGCATTTT
CSGQRGGLLSNQPQHF
>.|TRBV19|TRBJ1-6|many
TGTGCCAGGGACCTCAGGGGTAGAGGATCACCCCTCCACTTT
CARDLRGRGSPLHF
>.|TRBV11-2|TRBJ2-2|many
TGTGCCAGCAGCCCCGGAACAATGAACACCGGGGAGCTGTTTTTT
CASSPGTMNTGELFF